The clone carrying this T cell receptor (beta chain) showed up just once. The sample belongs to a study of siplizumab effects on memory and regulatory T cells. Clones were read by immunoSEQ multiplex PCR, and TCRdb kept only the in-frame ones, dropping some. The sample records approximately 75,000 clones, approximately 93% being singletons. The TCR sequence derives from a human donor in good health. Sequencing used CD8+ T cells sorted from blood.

The CDR3 region has the DNA TGTGGGCTTTCCAGGGAACAAGCTTTCTTT. Protein product: CGLSREQAFF. The V gene is TRBV21-1, the J gene TRBJ1-1; the D call in the table, TRBD1, was not verified against the DNA. TRBV21-1 has pseudogene status. This CDR3 is 10 amino acids long.